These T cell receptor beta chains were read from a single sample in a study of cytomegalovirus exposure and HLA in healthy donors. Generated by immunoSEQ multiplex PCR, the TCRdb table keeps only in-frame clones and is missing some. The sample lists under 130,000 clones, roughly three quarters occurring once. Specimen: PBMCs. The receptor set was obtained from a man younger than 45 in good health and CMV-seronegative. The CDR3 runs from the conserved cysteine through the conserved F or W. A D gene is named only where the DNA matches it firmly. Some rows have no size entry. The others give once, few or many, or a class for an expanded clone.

CDR3 DNA: TGTGCCTCGTCGGGACAGGAGTTTTCACCCCTCCACTTT
CDR3 protein: CASSGQEFSPLHF
D gene: TRBD1
V gene: TRBV30
clone size: .
J gene: TRBJ1-6

CDR3 DNA: TGTGCCAGCAGCTTGATTCGCGGGGGCCGGTTCGGAGATACGCAGTATTTT
CDR3 protein: CASSLIRGGRFGDTQYF
D gene: .
V gene: TRBV5-6
clone size: .
J gene: TRBJ2-3

CDR3 DNA: TGTGCCAGCAGCTCTGCAACCCTAATGAGTGAAGCTTTCTTT
CDR3 protein: CASSSATLMSEAFF
D gene: .
V gene: TRBV5-6
clone size: .
J gene: TRBJ1-1

CDR3 DNA: TGTGCCAGCAGCTCCCTTTATAACACTGAAGCTTTCTTT
CDR3 protein: CASSSLYNTEAFF
D gene: .
V gene: TRBV7-3
clone size: .
J gene: TRBJ1-1

CDR3 DNA: TGCAGCGTTAGAATCAGGGACACTGAAGCTTTCTTT
CDR3 protein: CSVRIRDTEAFF
D gene: .
V gene: TRBV29-1
clone size: .
J gene: TRBJ1-1

CDR3 DNA: TGTGCCAGCAGCTTGCTAAGATTAAGCACAGATACGCAGTATTTT
CDR3 protein: CASSLLRLSTDTQYF
D gene: .
V gene: TRBV11-3
clone size: .
J gene: TRBJ2-3

CDR3 DNA: TGTGCCAGCAGTAATCCGGGACAGGGCTCTGGCTACACCTTC
CDR3 protein: CASSNPGQGSGYTF
D gene: TRBD1
V gene: TRBV6-6
clone size: .
J gene: TRBJ1-2

CDR3 DNA: TGCGCCAGCAGCTTGGTGGCTAGCGGGAGACACGATGAGCAGTTCTTC
CDR3 protein: CASSLVASGRHDEQFF
D gene: TRBD2
V gene: TRBV5-1
clone size: .
J gene: TRBJ2-1

CDR3 DNA: TGTGCCAGCAGCGCGGGACTAGCGGGAGGGAGGGAGACCCAGTACTTC
CDR3 protein: CASSAGLAGGRETQYF
D gene: TRBD2
V gene: TRBV11-3
clone size: .
J gene: TRBJ2-5

CDR3 DNA: TGTGCCAGCAGCTTAAGCGCCCGCACCGGGGAGCTGTTTTTT
CDR3 protein: CASSLSARTGELFF
D gene: .
V gene: TRBV13
clone size: few
J gene: TRBJ2-2

CDR3 DNA: TGTGCCAGCCTGAGATCCAACTGGGAGACCCAGTACTTC
CDR3 protein: CASLRSNWETQYF
D gene: .
V gene: TRBV6-1
clone size: .
J gene: TRBJ2-5

CDR3 DNA: TGTGCCAGCTCACCTCTCGGACTTTTTTCTGGGGCCAACGTCCTGACTTTC
CDR3 protein: CASSPLGLFSGANVLTF
D gene: .
V gene: TRBV18
clone size: .
J gene: TRBJ2-6

CDR3 DNA: TGTGCCAGCAGTCCATCTAGGTCAATGTACGAGCAGTACTTC
CDR3 protein: CASSPSRSMYEQYF
D gene: .
V gene: TRBV7-2
clone size: .
J gene: TRBJ2-7

CDR3 DNA: TGTGCCAGCAGCTGGGACAGACAAGAGACCCAGTACTTC
CDR3 protein: CASSWDRQETQYF
D gene: TRBD1
V gene: TRBV11-3
clone size: once
J gene: TRBJ2-5

CDR3 DNA: TGCGCCAGCAGCCAAGATAACCCCGGCAATGAGCAGTTCTTC
CDR3 protein: CASSQDNPGNEQFF
D gene: .
V gene: TRBV4-1
clone size: .
J gene: TRBJ2-1

CDR3 DNA: TGTGCCAGCAGCTTGAAGTTAAGACAGTGGGAGACCCAGTACTTC
CDR3 protein: CASSLKLRQWETQYF
D gene: .
V gene: TRBV5-6
clone size: .
J gene: TRBJ2-5

CDR3 DNA: TGTGCCAGTAGTATGGGGGGAGAGACCCAGTACTTC
CDR3 protein: CASSMGGETQYF
D gene: .
V gene: TRBV19
clone size: few
J gene: TRBJ2-5

CDR3 DNA: TGCGCCAGCAGCCTACAGGGGCCCTCCTACAATGAGCAGTTCTTC
CDR3 protein: CASSLQGPSYNEQFF
D gene: TRBD1
V gene: TRBV5-1
clone size: .
J gene: TRBJ2-1

CDR3 DNA: TGTGCCAGCAGCCCAGGGGGCACGGACACTGAAGCTTTCTTT
CDR3 protein: CASSPGGTDTEAFF
D gene: TRBD1
V gene: TRBV11-3
clone size: .
J gene: TRBJ1-1

CDR3 DNA: TGTGCCACCGGAGCTAGAACAGGCACTGAAGCTTTCTTT
CDR3 protein: CATGARTGTEAFF
D gene: .
V gene: TRBV28
clone size: .
J gene: TRBJ1-1

CDR3 DNA: TGTGCCAGCAGCTTGATCCTAGCGGGAGGCCCATGGGGTGGGGCCAACGTCCTGACTTTC
CDR3 protein: CASSLILAGGPWGGANVLTF
D gene: TRBD2
V gene: TRBV5-4
clone size: .
J gene: TRBJ2-6

CDR3 DNA: TGTGCCAGCAGTTACTGGAGGACAGACATGAACACTGAAGCTTTCTTT
CDR3 protein: CASSYWRTDMNTEAFF
D gene: .
V gene: TRBV6-5
clone size: .
J gene: TRBJ1-1

CDR3 DNA: TGCAGCGTTGGCTACCTGGGGACTTCGGCCCAGCATTTT
CDR3 protein: CSVGYLGTSAQHF
D gene: .
V gene: TRBV29-1
clone size: few
J gene: TRBJ1-5

CDR3 DNA: TGTGCCAGCAGTGGACTGACTAATGAGCAGTTCTTC
CDR3 protein: CASSGLTNEQFF
D gene: .
V gene: TRBV2
clone size: .
J gene: TRBJ2-1

CDR3 DNA: TGTGCCAGCAGTGGACTAACCGACACAGATACGCAGTATTTT
CDR3 protein: CASSGLTDTDTQYF
D gene: .
V gene: TRBV2
clone size: once
J gene: TRBJ2-3

CDR3 DNA: TGTGCCAGCAGCTTAGAGGCCAGGGAATATCAGCCCCAGCATTTT
CDR3 protein: CASSLEAREYQPQHF
D gene: .
V gene: TRBV7-6
clone size: .
J gene: TRBJ1-5

CDR3 DNA: TGTGCCAGCTCACCTCGGACAGGGAGGGATGAAAAACTGTTTTTT
CDR3 protein: CASSPRTGRDEKLFF
D gene: TRBD1
V gene: TRBV18
clone size: .
J gene: TRBJ1-4

CDR3 DNA: TGTGCCAGCAGTTTGACTAGCTACACCGGGGAGCTGTTTTTT
CDR3 protein: CASSLTSYTGELFF
D gene: TRBD2
V gene: TRBV27
clone size: .
J gene: TRBJ2-2

CDR3 DNA: TGTGCCAGCAGCTCCCCTAGCACAGATACGCAGTATTTT
CDR3 protein: CASSSPSTDTQYF
D gene: .
V gene: TRBV13
clone size: .
J gene: TRBJ2-3

CDR3 DNA: TGTGCCATCAGTCGAGCCGGCGGGGGCACAGATACGCAGTATTTT
CDR3 protein: CAISRAGGGTDTQYF
D gene: .
V gene: TRBV10-3
clone size: .
J gene: TRBJ2-3

CDR3 DNA: TGCAGTGCCCTCCGGGGAAACACCATATATTTT
CDR3 protein: CSALRGNTIYF
D gene: .
V gene: TRBV20-1
clone size: .
J gene: TRBJ1-3

CDR3 DNA: TGTGCCATCAGTGAGACAGGGCCCTCCACTGAAGCTTTCTTT
CDR3 protein: CAISETGPSTEAFF
D gene: .
V gene: TRBV10-3
clone size: .
J gene: TRBJ1-1

CDR3 DNA: TGTGCCAGCAGCTTAGCCGGGGTGAAGCCCCAGCATTTT
CDR3 protein: CASSLAGVKPQHF
D gene: .
V gene: TRBV7-2
clone size: .
J gene: TRBJ1-5

CDR3 DNA: TGTGCCAGCAGCTTGAACAGGGGCCTGGTTGTGCAGTACTTC
CDR3 protein: CASSLNRGLVVQYF
D gene: TRBD1
V gene: TRBV5-6
clone size: few
J gene: TRBJ2-7

CDR3 DNA: TGTGCCAGCAGTCGCCGGGCGGTAGCGGGAGGTGGAACCGGGGAGCTGTTTTTT
CDR3 protein: CASSRRAVAGGGTGELFF
D gene: TRBD2
V gene: TRBV7-3
clone size: few
J gene: TRBJ2-2

CDR3 DNA: TGTGCCAGCAGTGTGGGCTCTAGCCCCTATGGCTACACCTTC
CDR3 protein: CASSVGSSPYGYTF
D gene: .
V gene: TRBV27
clone size: .
J gene: TRBJ1-2

CDR3 DNA: TGTGCCAGCAGTGACTGGACAGAACTCTACGAGCAGTACTTC
CDR3 protein: CASSDWTELYEQYF
D gene: .
V gene: TRBV25-1
clone size: .
J gene: TRBJ2-7

CDR3 DNA: TGTGCCAGCTCCCGGGACAGGGCCGGGGCCAACGTCCTGACTTTC
CDR3 protein: CASSRDRAGANVLTF
D gene: TRBD1
V gene: TRBV2
clone size: .
J gene: TRBJ2-6

CDR3 DNA: TGTGCCAGCAGTTTACCAGGGAATGGCTACACCTTC
CDR3 protein: CASSLPGNGYTF
D gene: .
V gene: TRBV27
clone size: .
J gene: TRBJ1-2

CDR3 DNA: TGCGCCAGCAGCCAAAACAACGGACAGGGGACAAGCTCTGGAAACACCATATATTTT
CDR3 protein: CASSQNNGQGTSSGNTIYF
D gene: TRBD1
V gene: TRBV4-3
clone size: .
J gene: TRBJ1-3

CDR3 DNA: TGTGCCAGTAGTATAACTAGCGGGAGGATCTCGAACACCGGGGAGCTGTTTTTT
CDR3 protein: CASSITSGRISNTGELFF
D gene: TRBD2
V gene: TRBV19
clone size: .
J gene: TRBJ2-2

CDR3 DNA: TGTGCCAGCAGCATGGTCGGGGGGACTGAAGCTTTCTTT
CDR3 protein: CASSMVGGTEAFF
D gene: .
V gene: TRBV27
clone size: .
J gene: TRBJ1-1

CDR3 DNA: TGTGCCAGCAGTCTCAGACAGAACACTGAAGCTTTCTTT
CDR3 protein: CASSLRQNTEAFF
D gene: .
V gene: TRBV27
clone size: .
J gene: TRBJ1-1